This T cell receptor beta chain was captured in a study of response to subunit inactivated influenza vaccine. This clonotype was detected a few times. The CDR3 covers 14 residues. Deletions cut 8 bases from V and 5 bases from J, with 18 bases between. CDR1 MDHEN and CDR2 SYDVKM come from the germline V gene. TCRdb reanalysed the RT-PCR reads using MiXCR and keeps one entry per CDR3 protein. The table includes about 610,000 distinct CDR3 sequences, 11% to 15% detected once. The sequence was obtained from a middle-aged man who received an inactivated influenza vaccine. The chain couples TRBV28 to TRBJ2-5; maybe TRBD1 (6 bases). Material: PBMCs from blood, obtained about 12 days after vaccination. In DNA form, the CDR3 reads TGTGCCAGCTCCGAACAGGGAAGGAGGGAGACCCAGTACTTC. The encoded protein is CASSEQGRRETQYF.